Given below is one TCR beta chain in context. The antigen is unknown. The sample comes from a study of T cells in Graves' hyperthyroidism and ophthalmopathy. Study in general: Peripheral blood collection took place at initial diagnosis, before any treatment. General study results and limits: Stable hyperthyroidism and ophthalmopathy were separated using 13 V-J signatures. Ophthalmopathy prediction by the model preceded onset by a median about 6 months.

After removal of 1 base from V and 14 bases from J, the junction contained 5 bases not matched to a gene. The CDR3 consists of 13 residues. Germline CDR1 reads SGHAT; CDR2 reads FQNNGV. Diagnosis relied on clinical symptoms, serum thyroxine and TRAb, thyroid ultrasound and orbital computed tomography. TCR beta CDR3 sequences were amplified from RNA transcripts. With the HTBI primer set, the TCR CDR3 went through a first round of RT-PCR. TCRdb re-derived calls from the multiplex PCR reads in MiXCR, one entry per CDR3 protein. The data hold about 350,000 distinct CDR3 sequences, with roughly 13% observed a single time.

Sequencing was done on a sample of blood. The J gene is TRBJ2-1, the V gene TRBV11-2; 10 bases are shared with TRBD1. This TCR was recovered from a woman aged 25 to 39 with Graves' hyperthyroidism. In nucleotides, the CDR3 is TGTGCCAGCAGCTTAGCTATGGGACAGGGGAAGTTCTTC. It yields the protein CASSLAMGQGKFF.